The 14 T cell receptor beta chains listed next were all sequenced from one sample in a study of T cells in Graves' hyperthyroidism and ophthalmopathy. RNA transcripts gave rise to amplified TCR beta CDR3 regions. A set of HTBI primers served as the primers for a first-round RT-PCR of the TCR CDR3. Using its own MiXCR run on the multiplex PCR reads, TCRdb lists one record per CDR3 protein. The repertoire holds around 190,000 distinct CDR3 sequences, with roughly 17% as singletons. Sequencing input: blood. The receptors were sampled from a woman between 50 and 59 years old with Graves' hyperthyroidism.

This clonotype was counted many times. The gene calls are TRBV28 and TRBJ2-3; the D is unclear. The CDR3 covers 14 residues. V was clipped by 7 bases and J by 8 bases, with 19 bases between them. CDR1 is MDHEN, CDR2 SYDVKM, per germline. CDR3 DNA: TGTGCCAGCACCCCTTCCCGTGTCTTGGGTACGCAGTATTTT. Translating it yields CASTPSRVLGTQYF.

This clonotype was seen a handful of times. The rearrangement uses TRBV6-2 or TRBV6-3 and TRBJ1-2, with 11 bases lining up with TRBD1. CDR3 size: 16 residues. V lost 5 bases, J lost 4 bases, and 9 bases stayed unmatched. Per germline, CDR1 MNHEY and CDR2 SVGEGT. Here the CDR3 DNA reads TGTGCCAGCAGTACCGGGACAGGGGGGATTCTCTATGGCTACACCTTC. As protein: CASSTGTGGILYGYTF.

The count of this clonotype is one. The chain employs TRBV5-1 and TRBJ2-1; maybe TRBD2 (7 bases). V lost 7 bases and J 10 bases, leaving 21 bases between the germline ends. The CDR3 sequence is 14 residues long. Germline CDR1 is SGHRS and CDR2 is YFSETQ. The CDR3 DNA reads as TGCGCCAGCCGGGGGGCTAGCGCCCCGAGGGAGCAGTTCTTC. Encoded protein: CASRGASAPREQFF.

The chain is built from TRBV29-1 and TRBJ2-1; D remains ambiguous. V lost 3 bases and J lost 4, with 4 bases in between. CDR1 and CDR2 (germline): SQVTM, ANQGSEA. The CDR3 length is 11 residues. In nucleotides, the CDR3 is TGCAGCGTTGATAGGTACAATGAGCAGTTCTTC. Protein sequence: CSVDRYNEQFF.

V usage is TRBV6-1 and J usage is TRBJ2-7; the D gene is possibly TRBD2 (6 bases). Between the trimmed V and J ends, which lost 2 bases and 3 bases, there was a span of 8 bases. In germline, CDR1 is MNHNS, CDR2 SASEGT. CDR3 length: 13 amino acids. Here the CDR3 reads CASSELAYYEQYF. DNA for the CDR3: TGTGCCAGCAGTGAACTAGCGTACTACGAGCAGTACTTC.

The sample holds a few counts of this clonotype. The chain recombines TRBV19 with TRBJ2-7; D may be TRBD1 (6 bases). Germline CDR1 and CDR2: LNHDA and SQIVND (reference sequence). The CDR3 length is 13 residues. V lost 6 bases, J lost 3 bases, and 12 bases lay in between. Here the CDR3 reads CASSDRNYYEQYF. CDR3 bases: TGTGCCAGTAGCGACAGGAACTACTACGAGCAGTACTTC. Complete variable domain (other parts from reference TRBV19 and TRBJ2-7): DGGITQSPKYLFRKEGQNVTLSCEQNLNHDAMYWYRQDPGQGLRLIYYSQIVNDFQKGDIAEGYSVSREKKESFPLTVTSAQKNPTAFYLCASSDRNYYEQYFGPGTRLTVT.

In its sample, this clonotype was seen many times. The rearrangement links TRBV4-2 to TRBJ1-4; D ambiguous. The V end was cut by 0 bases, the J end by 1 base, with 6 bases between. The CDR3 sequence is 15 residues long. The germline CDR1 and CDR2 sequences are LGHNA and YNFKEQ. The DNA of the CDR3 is TGTGCCAGCAGCCAAGATCGTGGAACTAATGAAAAACTGTTTTTT. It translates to CASSQDRGTNEKLFF.

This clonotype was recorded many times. CDR3 sequence (DNA): TGTGCCAGCAGCCCGGGGACTTACCAAGAGACCCAGTACTTC. Protein: CASSPGTYQETQYF. This rearrangement joins TRBV3-1 to TRBJ2-5; D is perhaps TRBD2 (6 bases). This CDR3 has 14 residues. V gave up 4 bases and J gave up 0 bases, with 9 bases separating them. CDR1 is LGHDT, CDR2 YNNKEL, per germline (reference sequence).

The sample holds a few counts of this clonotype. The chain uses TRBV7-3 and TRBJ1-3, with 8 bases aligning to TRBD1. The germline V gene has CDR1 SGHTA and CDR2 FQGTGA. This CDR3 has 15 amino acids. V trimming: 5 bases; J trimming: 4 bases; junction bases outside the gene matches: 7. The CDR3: CASSLTGDSGNTIYF. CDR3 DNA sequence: TGTGCCAGCAGCCTGACAGGGGATTCCGGAAACACCATATATTTT. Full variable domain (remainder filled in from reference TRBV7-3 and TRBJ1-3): GAGVSQTPSNKVTEKGKYVELRCDPISGHTALYWYRQSLGQGPEFLIYFQGTGAADDSGLPNDRFFAVRPEGSVSTLKIQRTERGDSAVYLCASSLTGDSGNTIYFGEGSWLTVV.

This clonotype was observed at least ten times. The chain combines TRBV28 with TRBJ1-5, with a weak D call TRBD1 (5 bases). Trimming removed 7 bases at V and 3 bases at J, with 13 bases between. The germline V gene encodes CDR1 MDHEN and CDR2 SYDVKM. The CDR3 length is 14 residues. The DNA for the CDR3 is TGTGCCAGCAACCCGGACACTAACAATCAGCCCCAGCATTTT. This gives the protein CASNPDTNNQPQHF. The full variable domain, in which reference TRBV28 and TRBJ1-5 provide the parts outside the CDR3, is DVKVTQSSRYLVKRTGEKVFLECVQDMDHENMFWYRQDPGLGLRLIYFSYDVKMKEKGDIPEGYSVSREKKERFSLILESASTNQTSMYLCASNPDTNNQPQHFGDGTRLSIL.

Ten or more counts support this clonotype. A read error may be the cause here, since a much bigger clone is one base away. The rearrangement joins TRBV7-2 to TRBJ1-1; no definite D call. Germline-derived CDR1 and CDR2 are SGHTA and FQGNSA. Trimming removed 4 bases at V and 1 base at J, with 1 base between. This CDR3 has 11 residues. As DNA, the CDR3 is TGTGCCAGCAGCTCGAACACTGAAGCTTTCTTT. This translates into CASSSNTEAFF. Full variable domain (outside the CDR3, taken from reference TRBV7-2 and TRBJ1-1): GAGVSQSPSNKVTEKGKDVELRCDPISGHTALYWYRQSLGQGLEFLIYFQGNSAPDKSGLPSDRFSAERTGGSVSTLTIQRTQQEDSAVYLCASSSNTEAFFGQGTRLTVV.

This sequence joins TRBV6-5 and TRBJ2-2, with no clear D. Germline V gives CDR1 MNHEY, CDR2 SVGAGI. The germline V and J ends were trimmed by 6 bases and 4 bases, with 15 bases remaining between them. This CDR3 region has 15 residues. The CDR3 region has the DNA TGTGCCAGCAGCTTACCGACAATGGGCACCGGGGAGCTGTTTTTT. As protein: CASSLPTMGTGELFF.

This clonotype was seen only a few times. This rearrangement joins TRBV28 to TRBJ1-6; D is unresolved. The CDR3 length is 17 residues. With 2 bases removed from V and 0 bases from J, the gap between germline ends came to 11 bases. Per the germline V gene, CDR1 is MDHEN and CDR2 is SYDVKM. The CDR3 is CASSLSRGLSYNSPLHF. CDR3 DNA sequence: TGTGCCAGCAGTTTAAGTCGGGGTCTCTCCTATAATTCACCCCTCCACTTT.

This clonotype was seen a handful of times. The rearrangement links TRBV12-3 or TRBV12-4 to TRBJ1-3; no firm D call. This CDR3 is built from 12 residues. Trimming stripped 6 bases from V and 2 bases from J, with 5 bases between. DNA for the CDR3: TGTGCCAGCAGCCGCGCTGGAAACACCATATATTTT. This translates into CASSRAGNTIYF.